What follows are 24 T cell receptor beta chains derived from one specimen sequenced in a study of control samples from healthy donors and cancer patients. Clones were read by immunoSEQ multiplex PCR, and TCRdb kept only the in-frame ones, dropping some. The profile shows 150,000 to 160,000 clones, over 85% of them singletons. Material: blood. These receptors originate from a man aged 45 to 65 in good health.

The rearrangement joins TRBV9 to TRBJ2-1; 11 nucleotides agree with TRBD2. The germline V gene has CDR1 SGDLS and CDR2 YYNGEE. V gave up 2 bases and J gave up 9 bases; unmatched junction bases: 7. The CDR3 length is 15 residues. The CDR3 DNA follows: TGTGCCAGCAGCGTCATAGCGGGAGGGCGAGGTGAGCAGTTCTTC. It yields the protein CASSVIAGGRGEQFF.

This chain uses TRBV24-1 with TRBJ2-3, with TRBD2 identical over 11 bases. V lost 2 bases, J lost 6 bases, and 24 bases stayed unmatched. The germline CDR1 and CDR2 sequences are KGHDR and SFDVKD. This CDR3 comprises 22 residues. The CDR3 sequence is CATSDSLDREIPLAGDRDTQYF. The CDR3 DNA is TGTGCCACCAGTGATTCCCTTGACAGGGAAATCCCACTAGCGGGAGATCGTGATACGCAGTATTTT.

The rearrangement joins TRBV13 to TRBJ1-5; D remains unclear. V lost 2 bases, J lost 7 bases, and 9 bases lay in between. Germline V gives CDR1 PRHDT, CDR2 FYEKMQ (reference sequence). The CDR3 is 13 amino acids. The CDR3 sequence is CASSLLGYQPQHF. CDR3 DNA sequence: TGTGCCAGCAGCTTACTAGGGTACCAGCCCCAGCATTTT. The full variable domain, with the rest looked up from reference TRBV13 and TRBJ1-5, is AAGVIQSPRHLIKEKRETATLKCYPIPRHDTVYWYQQGPGQDPQFLISFYEKMQSDKGSIPDRFSAQQFSDYHSELNMSSLELGDSALYFCASSLLGYQPQHFGDGTRLSIL.

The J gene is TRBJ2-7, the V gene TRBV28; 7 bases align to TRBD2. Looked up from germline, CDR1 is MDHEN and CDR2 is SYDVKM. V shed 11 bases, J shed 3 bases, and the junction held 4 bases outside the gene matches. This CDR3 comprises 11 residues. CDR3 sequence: CAAGDSYEQYF. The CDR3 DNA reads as TGTGCCGCGGGAGATAGCTACGAGCAGTACTTC.

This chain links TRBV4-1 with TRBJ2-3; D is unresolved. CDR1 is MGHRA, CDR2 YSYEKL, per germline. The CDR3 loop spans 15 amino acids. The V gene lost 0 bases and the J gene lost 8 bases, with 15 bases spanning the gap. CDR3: CASSQDSPPLGTQYF. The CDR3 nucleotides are TGCGCCAGCAGCCAAGATTCCCCCCCCCTCGGTACGCAGTATTTT.

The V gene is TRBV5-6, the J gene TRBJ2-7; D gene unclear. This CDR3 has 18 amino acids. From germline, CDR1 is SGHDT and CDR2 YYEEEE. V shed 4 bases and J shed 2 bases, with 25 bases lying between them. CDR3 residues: CASSTGIKAENHPYEQYF. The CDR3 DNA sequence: TGTGCCAGCAGCACCGGTATTAAAGCAGAAAATCATCCCTACGAGCAGTACTTC.

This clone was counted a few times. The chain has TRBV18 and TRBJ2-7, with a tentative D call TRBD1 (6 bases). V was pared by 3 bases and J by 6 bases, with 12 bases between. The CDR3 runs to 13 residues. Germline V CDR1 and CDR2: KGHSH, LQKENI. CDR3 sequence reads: CASSPDVGGEQYF. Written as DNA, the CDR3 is TGTGCCAGCTCACCGGACGTAGGGGGCGAGCAGTACTTC. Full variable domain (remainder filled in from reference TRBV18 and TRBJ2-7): NAGVMQNPRHLVRRRGQEARLRCSPMKGHSHVYWYRQLPEEGLKFMVYLQKENIIDESGMPKERFSAEFPKEGPSILRIQQVVRGDSAAYFCASSPDVGGEQYFGPGTRLTVT.

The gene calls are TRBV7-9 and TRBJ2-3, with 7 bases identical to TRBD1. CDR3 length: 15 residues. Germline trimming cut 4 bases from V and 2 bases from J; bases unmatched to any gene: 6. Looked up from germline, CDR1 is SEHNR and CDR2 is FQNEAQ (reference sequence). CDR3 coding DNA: TGTGCCAGCAGCTCTTGGGACAGAAACACAGATACGCAGTATTTT. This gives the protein CASSSWDRNTDTQYF.

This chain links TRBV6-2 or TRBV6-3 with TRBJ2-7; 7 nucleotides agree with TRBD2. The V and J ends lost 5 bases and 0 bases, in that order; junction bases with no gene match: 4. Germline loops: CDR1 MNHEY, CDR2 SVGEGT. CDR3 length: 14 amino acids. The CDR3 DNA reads TGTGCCAGCAGTAGCGGGGTCTCCTCCTACGAGCAGTACTTC. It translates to CASSSGVSSYEQYF.

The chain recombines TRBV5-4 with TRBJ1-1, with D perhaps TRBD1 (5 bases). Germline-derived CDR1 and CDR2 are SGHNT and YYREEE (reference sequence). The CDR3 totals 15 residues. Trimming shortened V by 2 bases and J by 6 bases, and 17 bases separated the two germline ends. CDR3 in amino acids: CASSFGTLGGAEAFF. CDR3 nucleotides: TGTGCCAGCAGCTTTGGGACGCTGGGGGGGGCTGAAGCTTTCTTT.

The CDR3 loop reads CASSQDPGALNEKLFF. In DNA, the CDR3 is TGCGCCAGCAGCCAAGATCCCGGGGCATTGAATGAAAAACTGTTTTTT. This sequence joins TRBV4-1 and TRBJ1-4; perhaps TRBD1 as D (5 bases). The CDR3 runs to 16 residues. Germline assignment: CDR1 MGHRA and CDR2 YSYEKL. Trimming pared 0 bases from V and 5 bases from J, leaving 13 bases between.

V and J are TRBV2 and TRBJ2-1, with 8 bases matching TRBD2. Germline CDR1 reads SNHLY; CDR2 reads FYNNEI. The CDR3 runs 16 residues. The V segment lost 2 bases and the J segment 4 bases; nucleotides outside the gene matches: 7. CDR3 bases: TGTGCCAGCAGTGAATATAGGTCTAGCGGGTACAATGAGCAGTTCTTC. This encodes CASSEYRSSGYNEQFF. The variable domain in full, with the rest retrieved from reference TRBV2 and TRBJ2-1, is EPEVTQTPSHQVTQMGQEVILRCVPISNHLYFYWYRQILGQKVEFLVSFYNNEISEKSEIFDDQFSVERPDGSNFTLKIRSTKLEDSAMYFCASSEYRSSGYNEQFFGPGTRLTVL.

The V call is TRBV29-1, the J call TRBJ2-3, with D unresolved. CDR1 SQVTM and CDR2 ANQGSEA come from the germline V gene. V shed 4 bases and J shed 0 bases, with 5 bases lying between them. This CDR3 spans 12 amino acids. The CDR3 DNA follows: TGCAGCGTTGGACACAGCACAGATACGCAGTATTTT. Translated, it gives CSVGHSTDTQYF.

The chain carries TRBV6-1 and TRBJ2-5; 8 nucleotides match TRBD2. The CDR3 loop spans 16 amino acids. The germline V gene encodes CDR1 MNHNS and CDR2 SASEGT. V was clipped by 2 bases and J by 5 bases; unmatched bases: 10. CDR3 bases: TGTGCCAGCAGTGAATCCCTCAGCGGGAGTGGTGAGACCCAGTACTTC. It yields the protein CASSESLSGSGETQYF.

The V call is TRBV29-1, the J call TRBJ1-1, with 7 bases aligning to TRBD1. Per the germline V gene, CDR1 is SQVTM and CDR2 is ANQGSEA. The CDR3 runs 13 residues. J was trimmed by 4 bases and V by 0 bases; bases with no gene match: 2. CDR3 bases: TGCAGCGTTGAAGAAACAGGGGTCACTGAAGCTTTCTTT. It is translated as CSVEETGVTEAFF.

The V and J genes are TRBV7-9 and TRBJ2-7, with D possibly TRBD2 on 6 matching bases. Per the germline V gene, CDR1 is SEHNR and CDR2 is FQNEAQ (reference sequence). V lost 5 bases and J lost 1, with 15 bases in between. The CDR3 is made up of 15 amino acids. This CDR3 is CASSRTAGLSYEQYF. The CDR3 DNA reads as TGTGCCAGCAGCAGAACAGCGGGCTTGTCCTACGAGCAGTACTTC.

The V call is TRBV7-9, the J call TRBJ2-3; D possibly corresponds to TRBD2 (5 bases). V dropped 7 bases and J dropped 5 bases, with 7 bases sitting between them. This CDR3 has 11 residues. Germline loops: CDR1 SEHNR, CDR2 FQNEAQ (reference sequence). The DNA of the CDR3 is TGTGCCAGCACCCGGGGAGATACGCAGTATTTT. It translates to CASTRGDTQYF.

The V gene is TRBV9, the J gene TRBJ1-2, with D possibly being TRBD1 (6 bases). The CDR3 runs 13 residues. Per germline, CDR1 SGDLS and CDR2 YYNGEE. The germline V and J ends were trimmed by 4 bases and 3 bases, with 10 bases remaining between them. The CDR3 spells CASSPSGDYGYTF. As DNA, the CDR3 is TGTGCCAGCAGCCCATCAGGGGACTATGGCTACACCTTC.

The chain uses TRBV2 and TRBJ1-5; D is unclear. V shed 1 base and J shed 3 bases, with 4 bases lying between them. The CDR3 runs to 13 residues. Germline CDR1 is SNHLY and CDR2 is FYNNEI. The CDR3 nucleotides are TGTGCCAGCAGTGAAGGGATCAATCAGCCCCAGCATTTT. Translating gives CASSEGINQPQHF.

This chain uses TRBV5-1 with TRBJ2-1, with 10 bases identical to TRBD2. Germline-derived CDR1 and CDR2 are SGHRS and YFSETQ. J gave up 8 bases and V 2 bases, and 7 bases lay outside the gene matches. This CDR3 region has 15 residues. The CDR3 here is CASSLTAGGVYEQFF. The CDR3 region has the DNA TGCGCCAGCAGCTTAACAGCGGGAGGGGTCTATGAGCAGTTCTTC.

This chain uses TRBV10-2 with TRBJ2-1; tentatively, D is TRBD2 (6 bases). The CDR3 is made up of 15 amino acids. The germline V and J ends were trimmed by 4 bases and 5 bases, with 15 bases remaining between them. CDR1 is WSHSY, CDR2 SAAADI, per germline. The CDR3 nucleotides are TGCGCCAGCAGTGCCTGGGCGGGACCGAACAATGAGCAGTTCTTC. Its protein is CASSAWAGPNNEQFF.

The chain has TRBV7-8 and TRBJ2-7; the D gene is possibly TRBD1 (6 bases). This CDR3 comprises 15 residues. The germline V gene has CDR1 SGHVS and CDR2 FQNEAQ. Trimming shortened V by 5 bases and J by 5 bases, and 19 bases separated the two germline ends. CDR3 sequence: CASSPRTAVIHEQYF. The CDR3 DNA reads TGTGCCAGCAGCCCGAGGACAGCCGTTATCCACGAGCAGTACTTC.

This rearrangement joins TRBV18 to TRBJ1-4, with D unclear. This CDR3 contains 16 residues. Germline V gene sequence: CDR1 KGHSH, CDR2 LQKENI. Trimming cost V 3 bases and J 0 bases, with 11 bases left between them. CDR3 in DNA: TGTGCCAGCTCACCGTCACAACTCGCAACTAATGAAAAACTGTTTTTT. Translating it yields CASSPSQLATNEKLFF.

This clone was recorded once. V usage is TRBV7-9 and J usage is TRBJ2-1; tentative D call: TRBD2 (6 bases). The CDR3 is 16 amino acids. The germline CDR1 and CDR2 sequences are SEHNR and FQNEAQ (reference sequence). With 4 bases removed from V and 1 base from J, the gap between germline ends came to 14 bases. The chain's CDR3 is CASSSLLAGSYNEQFF. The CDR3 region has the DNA TGTGCCAGCAGCTCCTTATTGGCGGGATCCTACAATGAGCAGTTCTTC.